The T cell receptor beta chain under discussion was sequenced for a study of blood T cell repertoires in COVID-19. Across the whole study: The cDNA or gDNA used as material had been derived from T cells, B-cell-depleted T cells, or PBMCs.

The assay was immunoSEQ multiplex PCR, and TCRdb's table has in-frame clones only and misses some. The sample gives 80,000 to 100,000 clones, approximately 86% of which show up once; around 19% is in the top ten. Only one count was recorded for this clone. The clonotype was recovered from a woman older than 75 with acute or convalescent COVID-19. Source material: peripheral blood.

The CDR3 region is CASSFQAGNTGELFF. The CDR3 coding sequence is TGCGCCAGCAGCTTTCAAGCGGGGAACACCGGGGAGCTGTTTTTT. This chain links TRBV5-1 with TRBJ2-2, with D possibly TRBD2 on 6 matching bases. The CDR3 spans 15 residues. Trimming left V 2 bases short and J 1 base short, with 9 bases between. Looked up from germline, CDR1 is SGHRS and CDR2 is YFSETQ.